Described below is a single T cell receptor (beta chain) sequence and its context. The target antigen is unknown. The CDR3 runs 13 residues. The V gene lost 5 bases and the J gene lost 11 bases, with 18 bases spanning the gap. Germline CDR1 and CDR2: KGHSH and LQKENI. This entry belongs to a study of cytomegalovirus exposure and HLA in healthy donors. Study-wide findings and caveats: Whilst most TCR sequences proved rare, a subset of public TCRs occurred across many donors.

Assay used: immunoSEQ multiplex PCR; TCRdb lists only in-frame clones, some missing. This repertoire shows fewer than 400,000 clones, 86% found once; its top ten account for 0.7% to 0.85%. Source material: PBMCs. The TCR was taken from a woman between 18 and 29 years old in good health and CMV-seronegative. V usage is TRBV18 and J usage is TRBJ1-1, with D perhaps matching TRBD1 (6 bases). This CDR3 is CASSTFNRVEAFF. The CDR3 DNA is TGTGCCAGCTCAACCTTTAACAGGGTAGAGGCTTTCTTT.